The rows below give T cell receptor beta chains drawn from one sample of a study of cytomegalovirus exposure and HLA in healthy donors. Sequencing was performed with immunoSEQ multiplex PCR; in TCRdb, only in-frame clones are kept and a portion is missing. The table lists 50,000 or so clones, about 94% of them singletons. What was sequenced was PBMCs. The receptors derive from a young woman in good health and CMV-seropositive. Both conserved end residues are part of each CDR3. Each record gives: clone size, V gene, D gene, J gene, CDR3 protein, CDR3 DNA. D genes are given only for firm matches. The listing skips clone size in some rows; elsewhere it reads once, few, many or a size class.

-	TRBV6-5	TRBD2	TRBJ2-7	CATVSGNSYEQYF	TGTGCCACCGTTAGCGGGAACTCCTACGAGCAGTACTTC
-	TRBV6-1	-	TRBJ2-7	CASVEAQATYEQYF	TGTGCCAGCGTGGAAGCACAGGCGACCTACGAGCAGTACTTC
-	TRBV28	-	TRBJ2-4	CASSPPSAKNIQYF	TGTGCCAGCAGTCCCCCTTCAGCCAAAAACATTCAGTACTTC
-	TRBV6-1	-	TRBJ1-1	CASSEYSRVNTEAFF	TGTGCCAGCAGTGAATATTCCCGAGTGAACACTGAAGCTTTCTTT
-	TRBV27	-	TRBJ2-7	CASSLIGGVYEQYF	TGTGCCAGCAGTTTAATAGGCGGCGTTTACGAGCAGTACTTC
-	TRBV29-1	-	TRBJ2-1	CSVDDGVYNEQFF	TGCAGCGTTGACGACGGGGTATACAATGAGCAGTTCTTC
-	TRBV19	-	TRBJ1-2	CASSIDLSAGAGYGYTF	TGTGCCAGTAGTATAGATCTATCGGCAGGGGCGGGCTATGGCTACACCTTC
once	TRBV9	-	TRBJ1-3	CASSVVGSGNTIYF	TGTGCCAGCAGCGTAGTCGGGTCTGGAAACACCATATATTTT
-	TRBV19	-	TRBJ1-2	CASSLTTGANYGYTF	TGTGCCAGTAGTCTAACGACGGGGGCTAACTATGGCTACACCTTC
-	TRBV6-4	TRBD2	TRBJ2-1	CASSEAGGAGGEQFF	TGTGCCAGCAGTGAGGCGGGAGGGGCCGGGGGTGAGCAGTTCTTC
-	TRBV11-2	TRBD2	TRBJ2-7	CASSRTSGGYEQYF	TGTGCCAGCAGCCGTACTAGCGGAGGTTACGAGCAGTACTTC
-	TRBV7-2	-	TRBJ1-5	CASSAYSGTISNQPQHF	TGTGCCAGCAGCGCGTATTCCGGGACAATTAGCAATCAGCCCCAGCATTTT
-	TRBV28	-	TRBJ1-4	CASSFYREWANEKLFF	TGTGCCAGCAGTTTTTACAGGGAGTGGGCTAATGAAAAACTGTTTTTT
-	TRBV27	TRBD1	TRBJ2-1	CASSLGTGIYNEQFF	TGTGCCAGCAGCCTAGGGACAGGGATCTACAATGAGCAGTTCTTC
-	TRBV9	TRBD1	TRBJ2-5	CASSVATRGKGGQQETQYF	TGTGCCAGCAGCGTAGCTACAAGGGGCAAAGGGGGACAGCAAGAGACCCAGTACTTC
-	TRBV5-1	-	TRBJ1-1	CASSPRQDTNTEAFF	TGCGCCAGCAGCCCCCGACAGGATACGAACACTGAAGCTTTCTTT
-	TRBV30	TRBD2	TRBJ2-1	CAWSRAGVWNEQFF	TGTGCCTGGAGCCGAGCGGGAGTCTGGAATGAGCAGTTCTTC
-	TRBV6-6	TRBD1	TRBJ2-7	CASRSGTGVYEQYF	TGTGCCAGCAGGTCCGGGACAGGGGTGTACGAGCAGTACTTC
-	TRBV30	TRBD2	TRBJ2-6	CAWGGVGANVLTF	TGTGCCTGGGGGGGGGTTGGGGCCAACGTCCTGACTTTC
-	TRBV19	TRBD1	TRBJ1-5	CASQGQGAFGNQPQHF	TGTGCCAGTCAAGGGCAGGGGGCTTTCGGCAATCAGCCCCAGCATTTT
-	TRBV9	-	TRBJ1-5	CASSVGGHSNQPQHF	TGTGCCAGCAGCGTAGGAGGACATAGCAATCAGCCCCAGCATTTT
-	TRBV4-1	TRBD1	TRBJ1-5	CASSQDEQGRGQPQHF	TGCGCCAGCAGCCAAGATGAACAGGGGAGAGGTCAGCCCCAGCATTTT
-	TRBV28	TRBD1	TRBJ2-1	CASSPYRGRDNEQFF	TGTGCCAGCAGCCCTTACAGGGGGCGCGACAATGAGCAGTTCTTC
-	TRBV29-1	TRBD1	TRBJ2-7	CSVSPGQGIMQYF	TGCAGCGTTTCGCCGGGACAGGGGATCATGCAGTACTTC
-	TRBV28	TRBD1	TRBJ1-2	CASSFKGQGNGYTF	TGTGCCAGCAGTTTTAAGGGACAGGGGAATGGCTACACCTTC
-	TRBV6-1	-	TRBJ1-3	CASSAASQAGNTIYF	TGTGCCAGCAGTGCCGCCAGTCAGGCTGGAAACACCATATATTTT
-	TRBV28	-	TRBJ1-1	CASSFQASNTEAFF	TGTGCCAGCAGTTTCCAAGCTTCGAACACTGAAGCTTTCTTT
-	TRBV7-2	TRBD2	TRBJ2-7	CASSLFPAGTYEQYF	TGTGCCAGCAGCTTATTTCCAGCGGGGACCTACGAGCAGTACTTC
-	TRBV6-5	TRBD1	TRBJ1-5	CASKTGAGNQPQHF	TGTGCCAGCAAGACAGGGGCTGGCAATCAGCCCCAGCATTTT
-	TRBV7-2	TRBD1	TRBJ1-2	CASSLGTGYGYTF	TGTGCCAGCAGCTTAGGGACAGGGTATGGCTACACCTTC
-	TRBV2	TRBD2	TRBJ2-1	CASRSLAATYNEQFF	TGTGCCAGCAGGTCACTAGCGGCCACCTACAATGAGCAGTTCTTC
once	TRBV27	-	TRBJ2-2	CASSSTSRGTGELFF	TGTGCCAGCAGTTCGACCTCCAGGGGAACCGGGGAGCTGTTTTTT
-	TRBV27	TRBD2	TRBJ2-1	CASISAGGVSEQFF	TGTGCCAGCATATCAGCGGGAGGAGTTAGTGAGCAGTTCTTC